This T cell receptor (beta chain) was observed in a study of cytomegalovirus exposure and HLA in healthy donors. Broader study findings: Cytomegalovirus-associated TCR beta chains were listed, numbering more than 150.

This clone was counted only a few times. What it binds is unknown. With 60 Vbeta and 13 Jbeta primers, the PCR was carried out. Under the authors' procedure: A follow-up analysis tallied tens of millions of unique TCR beta chains, approximately 11 million shared. Method: immunoSEQ multiplex PCR; TCRdb's copy keeps in-frame clones and lacks some. The V and J calls and the clone size are those of that table, but D and trimming were determined from the DNA. The table records about 130,000 clones, around four fifths of them present only once. Whereas donors were nominally healthy upon sampling, unrecorded immune exposures were probable. The sequenced sample was PBMCs. This TCR was recovered from a man aged 25-40 years in good health and CMV-seronegative.

CDR3 in DNA: TGTGCCAGCAGCCCGGACAAGGGGCGGAACACTGAAGCTTTCTTT. This codes for CASSPDKGRNTEAFF. V and J are TRBV5-6 and TRBJ1-1, with D possibly matching TRBD1 (5 bases). V was shortened by 4 bases and J by 1 base, with 14 bases between the two germline ends. The CDR3 extends over 15 amino acids. Germline-derived CDR1 and CDR2 are SGHDT and YYEEEE.